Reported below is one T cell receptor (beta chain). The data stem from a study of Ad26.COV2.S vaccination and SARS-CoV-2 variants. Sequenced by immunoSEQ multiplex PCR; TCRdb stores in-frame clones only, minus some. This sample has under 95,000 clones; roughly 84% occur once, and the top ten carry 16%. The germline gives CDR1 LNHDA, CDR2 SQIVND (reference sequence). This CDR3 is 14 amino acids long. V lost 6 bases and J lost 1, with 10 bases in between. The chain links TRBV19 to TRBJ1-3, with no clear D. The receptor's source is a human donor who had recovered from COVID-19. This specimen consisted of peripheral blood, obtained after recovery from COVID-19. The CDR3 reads CASSEVVSGNTIYF. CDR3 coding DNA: TGTGCCAGTAGCGAAGTAGTTTCTGGAAACACCATATATTTT.